The rows below give T cell receptor beta chains drawn from one sample of a study of blood T cell repertoires in COVID-19. Sequencing used immunoSEQ multiplex PCR; TCRdb keeps in-frame clones, though not all of them. This sample has under 80,000 clones; roughly 80% occur once, and the top ten carry around 12%. The source material was peripheral blood. The receptors stem from a human donor in a cohort sampled during active COVID-19. CDR3s include the opening cysteine and the closing phenylalanine or tryptophan. The order of the fields is V gene, J gene, D gene, clone size, CDR3 DNA, CDR3 protein. D genes are given only for firm matches. The size entry is marked missing in some rows and otherwise reads once, few, many or a size class.

V: TRBV7-3; J: TRBJ2-3; D: TRBD2; size: .; DNA: TGTGCCAGCAGCCAGGGACTAGCGGGGGGCAGAGTCACAGATACGCAGTATTTT; CDR3: CASSQGLAGGRVTDTQYF
V: TRBV19; J: TRBJ2-1; D: .; size: .; DNA: TGTGCCAGTAGTATAGACCGACAGGCTGGACCGTTCTTC; CDR3: CASSIDRQAGPFF
V: TRBV19; J: TRBJ1-1; D: TRBD1; size: .; DNA: TGTGCCAGTACTGCGGACAGGTCCTTTGTGTCGAACACTGAAGCTTTCTTT; CDR3: CASTADRSFVSNTEAFF
V: TRBV29-1; J: TRBJ2-3; D: TRBD1; size: .; DNA: TGCAGCGTCGCCGGGACAGGGGATGGTGGGGCAGATACGCAGTATTTT; CDR3: CSVAGTGDGGADTQYF
V: TRBV24-1; J: TRBJ2-1; D: TRBD1; size: .; DNA: TGTGCCACCAGTGATTTCTCCGGACAGGGCAATGAGCAGTTCTTC; CDR3: CATSDFSGQGNEQFF
V: TRBV6-5; J: TRBJ2-1; D: TRBD2; size: .; DNA: TGTGCCAGCAGCCGGAGCGGGGGAGTCAATGAGCAGTTCTTC; CDR3: CASSRSGGVNEQFF
V: TRBV6-2/TRBV6-3; J: TRBJ1-2; D: TRBD1; size: .; DNA: TGTGCCAGCAGTTACTTCCAGGGGGGTGGCTACACCTTC; CDR3: CASSYFQGGGYTF
V: TRBV7-2; J: TRBJ2-3; D: TRBD1; size: .; DNA: TGTGCCAGCAGCCAGCCGGACAGGGGGACAGATACGCAGTATTTT; CDR3: CASSQPDRGTDTQYF
V: TRBV18; J: TRBJ2-3; D: TRBD2; size: .; DNA: TGTGCCAGCTCTCCACAGCGGGAGAAATATACAGATACGCAGTATTTT; CDR3: CASSPQREKYTDTQYF
V: TRBV11-3; J: TRBJ1-1; D: .; size: .; DNA: TGTGCCAGCACACAGATGAACACTGAAGCTTTCTTT; CDR3: CASTQMNTEAFF
V: TRBV7-3; J: TRBJ2-1; D: TRBD2; size: .; DNA: TGTGCCAGCAGCTTTCACCTAGCGGGAGCCAATGAGCAGTTCTTC; CDR3: CASSFHLAGANEQFF
V: TRBV19; J: TRBJ2-7; D: TRBD1; size: .; DNA: TGTGCCAGTAGTCCGCCCGGGACAGGGGGCATCTACGAGCAGTACTTC; CDR3: CASSPPGTGGIYEQYF
V: TRBV19; J: TRBJ1-6; D: TRBD1; size: .; DNA: TGTGCCAGTAGTGCCGACAGGGGGTCACCCCTCCACTTT; CDR3: CASSADRGSPLHF
V: TRBV19; J: TRBJ2-1; D: .; size: once; DNA: TGTGCCAGTAGTTCTCTAGGGGAGGTCCATTACAATGAGCAGTTCTTC; CDR3: CASSSLGEVHYNEQFF
V: TRBV7-3; J: TRBJ2-1; D: TRBD2; size: .; DNA: TGTGCCAGCAGCCCACTAGCGTACAATGAGCAGTTCTTC; CDR3: CASSPLAYNEQFF
V: TRBV7-9; J: TRBJ1-3; D: TRBD1; size: .; DNA: TGTGCCAGCAGCCCGTCGACAGGGGGCTTTGGAAACACCATATATTTT; CDR3: CASSPSTGGFGNTIYF
V: TRBV13; J: TRBJ2-3; D: TRBD1; size: .; DNA: TGTGCCAGCAGCAGTACAGGGGCTAGCACAGATACGCAGTATTTT; CDR3: CASSSTGASTDTQYF
V: TRBV6-2/TRBV6-3; J: TRBJ2-3; D: .; size: .; DNA: TGTGCCAGCAGTTACTCTCGGGGTACGCAGTATTTT; CDR3: CASSYSRGTQYF
V: TRBV23-1; J: TRBJ2-7; D: .; size: .; DNA: TGCGCCAGCAACCGGGCCTACGAGCAGTACTTC; CDR3: CASNRAYEQYF
V: TRBV4-1; J: TRBJ2-7; D: .; size: medium-sized; DNA: TGCGCCAGCAGCCAAGCGGACAGTTCCTACGAGCAGTACTTC; CDR3: CASSQADSSYEQYF
V: TRBV4-1; J: TRBJ1-4; D: TRBD1; size: .; DNA: TGCGCCAGCAGCCCCCGGGTCGGGACAGGGGATGAAAAACTGTTTTTT; CDR3: CASSPRVGTGDEKLFF
V: TRBV6-5; J: TRBJ2-7; D: .; size: many; DNA: TGTGCCAGCAATTTGAAGGGGAACACACAGGGGCAGTACTTC; CDR3: CASNLKGNTQGQYF
V: TRBV5-1; J: TRBJ2-1; D: TRBD1; size: .; DNA: TGCGCCAGCAGCTTGGGGGGGACAGGACACAATGAGCAGTTCTTC; CDR3: CASSLGGTGHNEQFF
V: TRBV7-2; J: TRBJ2-5; D: .; size: .; DNA: TGTGCCAGCAGCCCGGACCAGGGAGAGACCCAGTACTTC; CDR3: CASSPDQGETQYF
V: TRBV6-6; J: TRBJ1-6; D: .; size: .; DNA: TGTGCCAGCAGTTACTTCCGACAGGATAATTCACCCCTCCACTTT; CDR3: CASSYFRQDNSPLHF
V: TRBV2; J: TRBJ1-1; D: .; size: .; DNA: TGTGCCACTCTACAACCGGGACAAAGGAACACTGAAGCTTTCTTT; CDR3: CATLQPGQRNTEAFF
V: TRBV28; J: TRBJ2-2; D: .; size: once; DNA: TGTGCCAGCAGGATAGGGGGACAAGGGAACACCGGGGAGCTGTTTTTT; CDR3: CASRIGGQGNTGELFF
V: TRBV6-6; J: TRBJ2-2; D: TRBD2; size: .; DNA: TGTGCCAGCAGCCGGAGACTAGCGGGGACCGGGGAGCTGTTTTTT; CDR3: CASSRRLAGTGELFF
V: TRBV21-1; J: TRBJ1-5; D: .; size: .; DNA: TGTGCCAGCAGCCTGGAGAAAATTACTCGGATTTATAGCAATCAGCCCCAGCATTTT; CDR3: CASSLEKITRIYSNQPQHF
V: TRBV19; J: TRBJ1-2; D: TRBD1; size: .; DNA: TGTGCCAGTAGACGACAGGGAATTGTCTATGGCTACACCTTC; CDR3: CASRRQGIVYGYTF
V: TRBV19; J: TRBJ1-5; D: TRBD1; size: once; DNA: TGTGCCAGTAGTACCACAGGGGGCGGGCAGCCCCAGCATTTT; CDR3: CASSTTGGGQPQHF
V: TRBV3-1/TRBV3-2; J: TRBJ1-2; D: .; size: .; DNA: TGTGCCAGCAGCCAAACCTCCGGGGTCTTGGGCTACACCTTC; CDR3: CASSQTSGVLGYTF
V: TRBV6-2/TRBV6-3; J: TRBJ1-2; D: .; size: once; DNA: TGTGCCAGCAGTTCGGTCGTTCGGGGAGCTAACTATGGCTACACCTTC; CDR3: CASSSVVRGANYGYTF
V: TRBV7-2; J: TRBJ2-7; D: TRBD2; size: .; DNA: TGTGCCAGCAGCTCAGACCCGGGACTAGTACGCGAGCAGTACTTC; CDR3: CASSSDPGLVREQYF
V: TRBV6-1; J: TRBJ1-6; D: .; size: .; DNA: TGTGCCAGCAGTGAACTGGGGAGGGCCTCCTATAATTCACCCCTCCACTTT; CDR3: CASSELGRASYNSPLHF
V: TRBV30; J: TRBJ1-5; D: .; size: .; DNA: TGTGCCTGGAGGGACCAGGGTATCAATCAGCCCCAGCATTTT; CDR3: CAWRDQGINQPQHF
V: TRBV7-2; J: TRBJ2-7; D: TRBD1; size: once; DNA: TGTGCCAGCAGAATGACAGGGGGGGAAAGGGAGCAGTACTTC; CDR3: CASRMTGGEREQYF
V: TRBV7-2; J: TRBJ2-7; D: .; size: .; DNA: TGTGCCAGCAGCCTAAGACAGGCCATACACTACGAGCAGTACTTC; CDR3: CASSLRQAIHYEQYF
V: TRBV28; J: TRBJ2-5; D: .; size: .; DNA: TGTGCCAGCAGTTTATTCGGGGGTAAAGAGACCCAGTACTTC; CDR3: CASSLFGGKETQYF
V: TRBV7-9; J: TRBJ2-7; D: .; size: .; DNA: TGTGCCAGCAGTCCCAAGGACTCAGCCTACGAGCAGTACTTC; CDR3: CASSPKDSAYEQYF
V: TRBV4-1; J: TRBJ2-6; D: .; size: .; DNA: TGCGCCAGCAGTCCGGGCGGAGGCGGGGCCAACGTCCTGACTTTC; CDR3: CASSPGGGGANVLTF
V: TRBV18; J: TRBJ1-2; D: TRBD1; size: .; DNA: TGTGCCAGCTCACCAGTCGGGCAGGGGGTTGGCTACACCTTC; CDR3: CASSPVGQGVGYTF
V: TRBV7-9; J: TRBJ1-4; D: .; size: .; DNA: TGTGCCAGCAGCTTAGCGGGGAGGAGTAGTGAAAAACTGTTTTTT; CDR3: CASSLAGRSSEKLFF
V: TRBV10-3; J: TRBJ2-7; D: TRBD2; size: .; DNA: TGTGCCTCAAGGGGCCCGGGGGGAGGAGAGCAGTACTTC; CDR3: CASRGPGGGEQYF
V: TRBV19; J: TRBJ2-5; D: TRBD1; size: .; DNA: TGTGCCAGTAGTATAAACAGGGGGCAAGAGACCCAGTACTTC; CDR3: CASSINRGQETQYF
V: TRBV11-2; J: TRBJ1-2; D: .; size: .; DNA: TGTGCCAGCAGCTTAGGGCGGAGGGCGACGGGCTACACCTTC; CDR3: CASSLGRRATGYTF